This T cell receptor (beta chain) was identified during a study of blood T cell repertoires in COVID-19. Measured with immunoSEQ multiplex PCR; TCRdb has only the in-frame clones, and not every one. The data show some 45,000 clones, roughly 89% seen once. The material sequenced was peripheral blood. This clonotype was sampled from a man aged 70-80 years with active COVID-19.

CDR3 loop: CASSQEQNQPQHF. CDR3 DNA: TGTGCCAGCAGCCAAGAACAAAATCAGCCCCAGCATTTT. The gene calls are TRBV3-1 (or the pseudogene TRBV3-2) and TRBJ1-5; D unresolved. V gave up 0 bases and J gave up 4 bases, with 4 bases separating them. CDR1 LGHDT and CDR2 YNNKEL come from the germline V gene (reference sequence). The CDR3 loop spans 13 amino acids.